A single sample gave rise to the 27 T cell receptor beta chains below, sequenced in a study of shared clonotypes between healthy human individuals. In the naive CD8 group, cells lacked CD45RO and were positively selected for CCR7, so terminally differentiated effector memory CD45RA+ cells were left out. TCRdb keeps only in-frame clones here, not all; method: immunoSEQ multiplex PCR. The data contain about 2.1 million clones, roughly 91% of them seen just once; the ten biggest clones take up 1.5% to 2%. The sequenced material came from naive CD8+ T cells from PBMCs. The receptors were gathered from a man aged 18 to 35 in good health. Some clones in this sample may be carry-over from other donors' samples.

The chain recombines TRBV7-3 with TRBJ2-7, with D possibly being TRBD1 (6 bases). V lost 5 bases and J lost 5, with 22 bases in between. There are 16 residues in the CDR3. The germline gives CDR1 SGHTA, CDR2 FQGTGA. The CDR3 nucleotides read TGTGCCAGCAGCGACAGGCCGGGAACTCAGAGGGACGAGCAGTACTTC. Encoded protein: CASSDRPGTQRDEQYF.

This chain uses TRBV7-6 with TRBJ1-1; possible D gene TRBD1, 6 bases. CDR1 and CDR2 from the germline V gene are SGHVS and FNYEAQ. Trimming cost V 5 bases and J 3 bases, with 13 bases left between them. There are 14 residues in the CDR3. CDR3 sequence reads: CASSDTGGHTEAFF. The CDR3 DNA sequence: TGTGCCAGCAGCGATACCGGGGGCCACACTGAAGCTTTCTTT.

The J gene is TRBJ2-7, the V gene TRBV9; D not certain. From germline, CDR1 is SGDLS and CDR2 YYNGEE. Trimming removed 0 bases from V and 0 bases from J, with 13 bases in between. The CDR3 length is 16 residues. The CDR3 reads CASSVGRRASSYEQYF. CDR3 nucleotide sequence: TGTGCCAGCAGCGTAGGTCGTCGGGCGAGCTCCTACGAGCAGTACTTC.

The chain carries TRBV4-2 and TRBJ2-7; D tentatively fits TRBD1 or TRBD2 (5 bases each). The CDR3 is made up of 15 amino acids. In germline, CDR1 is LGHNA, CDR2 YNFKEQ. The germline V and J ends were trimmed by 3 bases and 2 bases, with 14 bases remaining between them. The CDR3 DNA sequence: TGTGCCAGCAGCCAGGGCCCGGGACCGACCTACGAGCAGTACTTC. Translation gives CASSQGPGPTYEQYF.

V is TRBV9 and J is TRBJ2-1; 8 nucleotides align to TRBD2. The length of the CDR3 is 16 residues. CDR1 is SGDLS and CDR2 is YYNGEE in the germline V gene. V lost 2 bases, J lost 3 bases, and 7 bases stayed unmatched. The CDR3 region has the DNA TGTGCCAGCAGCGTGGGTCGGAGCGGGGGCTACAATGAGCAGTTCTTC. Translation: CASSVGRSGGYNEQFF.

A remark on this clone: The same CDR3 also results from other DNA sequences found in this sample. DNA of the CDR3: TGTGCCAGCAGTTTGGTCAGGGACACTGAAGCTTTCTTT. Encoded protein: CASSLVRDTEAFF. The V call is TRBV27, the J call TRBJ1-1, with D perhaps TRBD1 (5 bases). Per the germline V gene, CDR1 is MNHEY and CDR2 is SMNVEV (reference sequence). The CDR3 spans 13 residues. The germline V and J ends were trimmed by 3 bases and 3 bases, with 8 bases remaining between them.

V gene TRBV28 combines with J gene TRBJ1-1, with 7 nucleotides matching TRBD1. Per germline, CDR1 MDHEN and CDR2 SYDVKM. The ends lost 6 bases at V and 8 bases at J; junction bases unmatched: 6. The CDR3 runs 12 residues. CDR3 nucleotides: TGTGCCAGCAGGGTAGACAGGGCAGAAGCTTTCTTT. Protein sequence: CASRVDRAEAFF.

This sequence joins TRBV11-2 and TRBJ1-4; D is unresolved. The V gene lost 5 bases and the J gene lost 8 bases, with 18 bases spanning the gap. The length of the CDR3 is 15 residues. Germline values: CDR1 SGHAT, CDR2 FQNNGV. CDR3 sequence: CASSPSYSKNEKLFF. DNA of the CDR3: TGTGCCAGCAGCCCCTCCTACAGTAAGAACGAAAAACTGTTTTTT.

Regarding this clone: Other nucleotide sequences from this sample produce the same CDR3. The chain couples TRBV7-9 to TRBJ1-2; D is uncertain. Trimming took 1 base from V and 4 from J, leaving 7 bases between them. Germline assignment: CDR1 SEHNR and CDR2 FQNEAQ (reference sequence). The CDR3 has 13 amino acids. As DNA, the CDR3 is TGTGCCAGCAGCTTAGGAACTGGCTATGGCTACACCTTC. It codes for CASSLGTGYGYTF.

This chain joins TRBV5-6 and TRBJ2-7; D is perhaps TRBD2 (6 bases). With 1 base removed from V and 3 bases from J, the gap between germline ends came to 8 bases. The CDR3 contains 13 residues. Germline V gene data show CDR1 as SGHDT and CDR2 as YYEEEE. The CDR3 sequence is CASSLSGVYEQYF. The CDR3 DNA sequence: TGTGCCAGCAGCTTGTCGGGGGTCTACGAGCAGTACTTC. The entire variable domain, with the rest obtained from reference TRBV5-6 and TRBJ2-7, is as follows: DAGVTQSPTHLIKTRGQQVTLRCSPKSGHDTVSWYQQALGQGPQFIFQYYEEEERQRGNFPDRFSGHQFPNYSSELNVNALLLGDSALYLCASSLSGVYEQYFGPGTRLTVT.

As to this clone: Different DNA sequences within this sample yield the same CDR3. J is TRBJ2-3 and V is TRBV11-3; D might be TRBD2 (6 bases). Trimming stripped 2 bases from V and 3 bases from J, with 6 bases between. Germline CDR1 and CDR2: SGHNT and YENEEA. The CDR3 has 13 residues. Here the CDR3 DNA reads TGTGCCAGCAGCTTACTAGCGACAGATACGCAGTATTTT. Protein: CASSLLATDTQYF.

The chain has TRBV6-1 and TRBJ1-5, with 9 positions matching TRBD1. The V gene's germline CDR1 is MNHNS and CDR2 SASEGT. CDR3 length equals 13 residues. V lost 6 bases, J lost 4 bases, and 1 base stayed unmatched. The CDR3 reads CASRTGGNQPQHF. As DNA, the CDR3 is TGTGCCAGCAGGACAGGGGGAAATCAGCCCCAGCATTTT.

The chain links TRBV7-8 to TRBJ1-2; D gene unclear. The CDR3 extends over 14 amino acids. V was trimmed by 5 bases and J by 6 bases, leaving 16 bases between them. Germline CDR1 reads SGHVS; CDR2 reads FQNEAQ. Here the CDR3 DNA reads TGTGCCAGCAGCCTAACTACTGAGGGTAATGGCTACACCTTC. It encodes CASSLTTEGNGYTF.

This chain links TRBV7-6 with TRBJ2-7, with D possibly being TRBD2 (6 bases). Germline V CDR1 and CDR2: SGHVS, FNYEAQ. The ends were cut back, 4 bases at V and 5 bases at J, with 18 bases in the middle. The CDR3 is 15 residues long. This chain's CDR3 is CASSSTSFSGDEQYF. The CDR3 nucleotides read TGTGCCAGCAGCTCGACTAGTTTTAGCGGCGACGAGCAGTACTTC.

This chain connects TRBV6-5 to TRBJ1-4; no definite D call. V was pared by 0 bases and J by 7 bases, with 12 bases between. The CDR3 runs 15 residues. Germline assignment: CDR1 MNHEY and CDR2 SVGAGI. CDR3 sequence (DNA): TGTGCCAGCAGTTACTCAGCGGGGTTGGGTGAAAAACTGTTTTTT. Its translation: CASSYSAGLGEKLFF.

CDR3 DNA: TGCGCCAGCAGCCACGCCTCACTAGCGACGATCGGCAATGAGCAGTTCTTC. Translation gives CASSHASLATIGNEQFF. The rearrangement links TRBV4-1 to TRBJ2-1, with 7 bases aligning to TRBD2. CDR1 MGHRA and CDR2 YSYEKL come from the germline V gene. The CDR3 is made up of 17 amino acids. Trimming removed 3 bases from V and 6 bases from J; junction bases left unmatched: 14.

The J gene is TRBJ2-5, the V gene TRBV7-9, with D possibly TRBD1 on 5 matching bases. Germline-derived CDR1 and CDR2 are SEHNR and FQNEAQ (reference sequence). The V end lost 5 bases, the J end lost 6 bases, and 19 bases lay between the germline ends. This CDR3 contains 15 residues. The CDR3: CASSDPSGAPKTQYF. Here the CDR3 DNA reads TGTGCCAGCAGCGACCCCAGTGGGGCGCCGAAGACCCAGTACTTC.

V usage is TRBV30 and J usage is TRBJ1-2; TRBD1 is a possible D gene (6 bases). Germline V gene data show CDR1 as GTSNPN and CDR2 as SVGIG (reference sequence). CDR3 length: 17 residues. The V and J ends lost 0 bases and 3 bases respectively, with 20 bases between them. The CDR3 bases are TGTGCCTGGAGTGTTTTGGTGAGAAACAGGGCGGACTATGGCTACACCTTC. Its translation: CAWSVLVRNRADYGYTF.

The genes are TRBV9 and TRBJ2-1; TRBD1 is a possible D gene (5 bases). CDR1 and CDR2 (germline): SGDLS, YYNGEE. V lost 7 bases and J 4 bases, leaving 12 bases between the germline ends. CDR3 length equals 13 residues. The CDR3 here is CASSGATYNEQFF. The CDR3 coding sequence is TGTGCCAGCTCTGGGGCTACTTACAATGAGCAGTTCTTC.

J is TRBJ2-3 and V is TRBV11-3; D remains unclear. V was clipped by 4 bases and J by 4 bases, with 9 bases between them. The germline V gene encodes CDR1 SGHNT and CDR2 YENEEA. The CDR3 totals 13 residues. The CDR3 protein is CASSSTRADTQYF. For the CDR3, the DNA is TGTGCCAGCAGCTCGACAAGGGCAGATACGCAGTATTTT.

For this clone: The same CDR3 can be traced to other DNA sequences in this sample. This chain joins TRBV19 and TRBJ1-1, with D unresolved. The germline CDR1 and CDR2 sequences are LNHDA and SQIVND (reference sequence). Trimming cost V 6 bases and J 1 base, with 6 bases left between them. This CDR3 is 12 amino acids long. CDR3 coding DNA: TGTGCCAGTAGGACGGGGAACACTGAAGCTTTCTTT. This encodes CASRTGNTEAFF.

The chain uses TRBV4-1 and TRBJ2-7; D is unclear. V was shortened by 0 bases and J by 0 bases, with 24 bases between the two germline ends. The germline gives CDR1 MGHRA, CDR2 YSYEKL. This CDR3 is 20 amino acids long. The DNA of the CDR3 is TGCGCCAGCAGCCAAGATGGGAATTGGGGTGGCACTAAAAGCTCCTACGAGCAGTACTTC. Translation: CASSQDGNWGGTKSSYEQYF.

CDR3 DNA sequence: TGTGCCAGCAGCCAGTGGGGGACAGGCCTTGCCTATGGCTACACCTTC. Translation gives CASSQWGTGLAYGYTF. The chain carries TRBV4-2 and TRBJ1-2, with TRBD1 matching over 8 bases. CDR1 and CDR2 from the germline V gene are LGHNA and YNFKEQ. V lost 3 bases and J lost 4; bases outside the gene matches: 10. CDR3 length: 16 amino acids.

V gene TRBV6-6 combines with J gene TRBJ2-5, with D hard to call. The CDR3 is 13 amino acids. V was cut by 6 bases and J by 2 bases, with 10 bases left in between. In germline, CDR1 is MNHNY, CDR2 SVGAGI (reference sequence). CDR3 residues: CASRAERQETQYF. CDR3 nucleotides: TGTGCCAGCAGGGCAGAGAGGCAAGAGACCCAGTACTTC.

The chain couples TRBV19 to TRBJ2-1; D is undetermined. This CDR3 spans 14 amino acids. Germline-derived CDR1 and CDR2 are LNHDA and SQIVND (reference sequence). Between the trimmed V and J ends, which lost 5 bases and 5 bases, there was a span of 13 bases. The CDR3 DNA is TGTGCCAGTAGTGTAGCAAGGGTCCACAATGAGCAGTTCTTC. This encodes CASSVARVHNEQFF.

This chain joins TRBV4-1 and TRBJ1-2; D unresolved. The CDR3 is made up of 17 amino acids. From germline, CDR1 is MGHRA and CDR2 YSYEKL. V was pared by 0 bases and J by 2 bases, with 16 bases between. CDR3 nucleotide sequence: TGCGCCAGCAGCCAAGAGGGAGAACAGCCCCAAAACTATGGCTACACCTTC. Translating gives CASSQEGEQPQNYGYTF.

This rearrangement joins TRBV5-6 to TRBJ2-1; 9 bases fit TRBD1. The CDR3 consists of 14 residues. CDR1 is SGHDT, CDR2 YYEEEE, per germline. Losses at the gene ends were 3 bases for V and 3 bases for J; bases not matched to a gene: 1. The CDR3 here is CASSWGQGYNEQFF. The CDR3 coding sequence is TGTGCCAGCAGCTGGGGACAGGGCTACAATGAGCAGTTCTTC.